The present T cell receptor beta chain was sequenced within a study of cytomegalovirus exposure and HLA in healthy donors. In the PCR, 60 Vbeta and 13 Jbeta primers were used. The protocol was immunoSEQ multiplex PCR, while the TCRdb copy is restricted to in-frame clones and leaves out a portion. The sample contains more than 55,000 clones, 65% to 90% of which appear only once. Germline trimming cut 0 bases from V and 0 bases from J; bases unmatched to any gene: 3. CDR3 size: 16 residues. Looked up from germline, CDR1 is MNHEY and CDR2 is SVGAGI. Sequenced: PBMCs. The receptor's source is a man between 25 and 39 years old in good health and CMV-seronegative. V and J are TRBV6-5 and TRBJ2-3; TRBD2 agrees at 7 bases. The DNA for the CDR3 is TGTGCCAGCAGTTACTCCCTAGCGGAGAGCACAGATACGCAGTATTTT. Translation: CASSYSLAESTDTQYF.